What follows are 8 T cell receptor beta chains derived from one specimen sequenced in a study of regulatory T cells in long-lasting Graves disease. Combining iRepertoire HTBI primers with Arm-PCR of CDR3 regions, the authors built TCR beta libraries. TCRdb called the multiplex PCR reads again in MiXCR, with one record for every CDR3 protein. The table lists 420,000 or so distinct CDR3 sequences, roughly 15% of them singletons. Noted time point: newly diagnosed GD, antithyroid drugs for less than 3 months. Construction of the TCR library relied on RNA isolated from PBMCs. This sample also appeared in a second study, on T cells in Graves' hyperthyroidism and ophthalmopathy.

The sample consisted of peripheral blood mononuclear cells (PBMCs), taken at new diagnosis, from a patient treated with antithyroid drugs. These receptors were obtained from a woman younger than 30 with Graves disease.

This clonotype showed up many times. The J gene is TRBJ2-5, the V gene TRBV20-1, with a weak D call TRBD2 (5 bases). The V end lost 6 bases, the J end lost 7 bases, and 12 bases lay between the germline ends. Germline V lookup: CDR1 DFQATT, CDR2 SNEGSKA (reference sequence). The CDR3 consists of 11 residues. CDR3: CSAAPEGTQYF. For the CDR3, the DNA is TGCAGTGCCGCCCCTGAGGGGACCCAGTACTTC.

As for this clonotype: This may come from a read error, since a much larger clone is one base off. The chain links TRBV30 to TRBJ2-1; D is perhaps TRBD2 (6 bases). The germline V gene encodes CDR1 GTSNPN and CDR2 SVGIG (reference sequence). CDR3 length equals 15 residues. The CDR3 sequence is CAWRLRDLGYNGQFF. The DNA for the CDR3 is TGTGCCTGGAGGCTCCGGGACTTAGGCTACAATGGGCAGTTCTTC.

This clonotype was seen many times. The gene calls are TRBV28 and TRBJ2-1; D ambiguous. Germline V lookup: CDR1 MDHEN, CDR2 SYDVKM. The CDR3 has 14 residues. Trimming left V 1 base short and J 7 bases short, with 11 bases between. CDR3 in amino acids: CASSLSLPSNEQFF. The CDR3 DNA reads TGTGCCAGCAGTTTATCCCTTCCTAGTAATGAGCAGTTCTTC.

The chain carries TRBV18 and TRBJ2-7, with 7 bases aligning to TRBD2. J lost 7 bases, V lost 2 bases, and 8 bases had no gene match. The CDR3 extends over 14 amino acids. Looked up from germline, CDR1 is KGHSH and CDR2 is LQKENI. The CDR3 DNA reads TGTGCCAGCTCACCAGGGGGGGTCCCGTGGGAGCAGTACTTC. This sequence encodes CASSPGGVPWEQYF.

The V gene is TRBV3-1, the J gene TRBJ1-2; 9 bases match TRBD1. Germline assignment: CDR1 LGHDT and CDR2 YNNKEL (reference sequence). The CDR3 consists of 13 residues. J lost 7 bases, V lost 2 bases, and 2 bases had no gene match. CDR3 nucleotides: TGTGCCAGCAGCCAATCGACAGGGGGTGGCTACACCTTC. Protein: CASSQSTGGGYTF.

A few counts support this clonotype. The chain has TRBV29-1 and TRBJ2-3; unclear D gene. Germline V gene sequence: CDR1 SQVTM, CDR2 ANQGSEA. The CDR3 spans 12 residues. V was cut by 3 bases and J by 5 bases, with 9 bases left in between. As DNA, the CDR3 is TGCAGCGTTGAGAGATTAAGAGATACGCAGTATTTT. Protein sequence: CSVERLRDTQYF.

This clonotype was recorded at least ten times. The chain recombines TRBV7-9 with TRBJ2-2; 10 nucleotides agree with TRBD2. Losses at the gene ends were 4 bases for V and 3 bases for J; bases not matched to a gene: 8. Germline V gene sequence: CDR1 SEHNR, CDR2 FQNEAQ (reference sequence). This CDR3 is built from 17 residues. The CDR3, as DNA: TGTGCCAGCAGCTCAGCTGGACTAGCGGACTACACCGGGGAGCTGTTTTTT. This translates into CASSSAGLADYTGELFF.

The J gene is TRBJ1-5, the V gene TRBV19; tentative D call: TRBD1 (5 bases). Trimming stripped 5 bases from V and 7 bases from J, with 24 bases between. Germline CDR1 is LNHDA and CDR2 is SQIVND (reference sequence). The CDR3 spans 17 residues. Here the CDR3 DNA reads TGTGCCAGTAGTCCACTGACCCCGGCAGGGCTAGGACAGCCCCAGCATTTT. It is translated as CASSPLTPAGLGQPQHF.